This is a list of T cell receptor beta chains from one sample in a study of T cells in Graves' hyperthyroidism and ophthalmopathy. Using its own MiXCR run on the multiplex PCR reads, TCRdb lists one record per CDR3 protein. The sample consists of 660,000 or so distinct CDR3 sequences, about 45% of them appearing once. The sample taken for sequencing was peripheral blood or thyroid tissue (not recorded which). The receptors were sampled from an adult man with Graves' disease, either hyperthyroidism or ophthalmopathy (not recorded which). Both conserved end residues are part of each CDR3. D genes are given only for firm matches. Expanded clones get a size class; other rows say once, few or many, or leave the size out.

NA	TRBD1	TRBJ1-6	TRBV5-1	TGCGCCAGCAGCATTTTTACAGGGGCCTCCTCACCCCTCCACTTT	CASSIFTGASSPLHF
NA	NA	TRBJ2-7	TRBV7-7	TGTGCTAGCAGCCTAGAATTGAGGGGCAACGAGCAGTACTTC	CASSLELRGNEQYF
few	NA	TRBJ2-7	TRBV11-2	TGTGCCAGCAGCAAGGACAACTCCTACGAGCAGTACTTC	CASSKDNSYEQYF
NA	TRBD1	TRBJ1-1	TRBV12-3/TRBV12-4	TGTGCCAGCAGCCCTCCGGGACAGGAAGCTTTCTTT	CASSPPGQEAFF
NA	NA	TRBJ1-2	TRBV2	TGTGCCAGCAGTGAAGCAGTGCAGGGAGCCGGGTATGGCTACACCTTC	CASSEAVQGAGYGYTF
NA	TRBD1	TRBJ1-6	TRBV7-9	TGTGCCAGCAGTCGAGGGGGACAGGGACGATCACCCCTCCACTTT	CASSRGGQGRSPLHF
many	NA	TRBJ1-4	TRBV2	TGTGCCAGCCGGAATGAAAAACTGTTTTTT	CASRNEKLFF
NA	NA	TRBJ2-7	TRBV10-3	TGTGCCATCAGTGAGGGAGTCGGGGACTACGAGCAGTACTTC	CAISEGVGDYEQYF
NA	TRBD1	TRBJ1-1	TRBV9	TGTGCCAGCAGCGTATCAGGGGGCTTCACTGAAGCTTTCTTT	CASSVSGGFTEAFF
many	NA	TRBJ1-1	TRBV7-9	TGTGCCAGCAGCTTAGGGGCGAGGGCTGAAGCTTTCTTT	CASSLGARAEAFF
many	NA	TRBJ1-5	TRBV2	TGTGCCAGCAGTGGCGGAGGACGTACGAATCAGCCCCAGCATTTT	CASSGGGRTNQPQHF
many	TRBD1	TRBJ1-1	TRBV7-3	TGTGCCAGCAGCTCGACAGGGGGTAGGACTGAAGCTTTCTTT	CASSSTGGRTEAFF
NA	NA	TRBJ1-2	TRBV2	TGTGCCAGCAGTTACTTGAACAGGGTTGACTATGGCTACACCTTC	CASSYLNRVDYGYTF
NA	TRBD1	TRBJ1-2	TRBV19	TGTGCCAGTAGTACGACAGGGGGCGCGAGGTATGGCTACACCTTC	CASSTTGGARYGYTF
NA	NA	TRBJ1-2	TRBV10-3	TGTGCCATCAGTGAGTCCGAGGGCGGCTACACCTTC	CAISESEGGYTF
NA	NA	TRBJ1-2	TRBV20-1	TGCAGTGCTAGCCAGAGCAGAAGGGCTAACTATGGCTACACCTTC	CSASQSRRANYGYTF
NA	NA	TRBJ1-5	TRBV7-2	TGTGCCAGCAGCCTTATCGGGGGGTCGGGACAGCCCCAGCATTTT	CASSLIGGSGQPQHF
NA	TRBD1	TRBJ2-5	TRBV25-1	TGTGCCAGCTTGGAAGGACAGGCCCAAGAGACCCAGTACTTC	CASLEGQAQETQYF
NA	TRBD1	TRBJ1-4	TRBV6-4	TGTGCCAGCACCCTGAGACAGGGTTTGTTTTTT	CASTLRQGLFF
NA	NA	TRBJ1-3	TRBV20-1	TGCAGTGCTAGAGGACCACCCGACGGTCCGCAGGGAAACACCATATATTTT	CSARGPPDGPQGNTIYF
NA	NA	TRBJ1-1	TRBV20-1	TGCAGTGCCCCGCGGGGCCGAGGGGACACTGAAGCTTTCTTT	CSAPRGRGDTEAFF
few	NA	TRBJ1-2	TRBV20-1	TGCAGTGGTAATCTGGGCTATGGCTACACCTTC	CSGNLGYGYTF
NA	NA	TRBJ1-6	TRBV15	TGTGCCACCAGCAGAGATAGGGGTGGGAATTCACCCCTCCACTTT	CATSRDRGGNSPLHF
NA	NA	TRBJ2-5	TRBV19	TGTGCCAGTAGTAAGGACGGGTGGGTGAAGACCCAGTACTTC	CASSKDGWVKTQYF
few	NA	TRBJ1-3	TRBV9	TGTGCCAGCAGCGCTAGAAACACCATATATTTT	CASSARNTIYF
few	NA	TRBJ2-7	TRBV7-9	TGTGCCAGCAGCCGGACCGACACGATTGTATACGAGCAGTACTTC	CASSRTDTIVYEQYF
few	NA	TRBJ2-7	TRBV10-3	TGTGCCAGCAGTGGGACGTCCTCCTACGAGCAGTACTTC	CASSGTSSYEQYF
NA	NA	TRBJ1-4	TRBV10-3	TGTGCCATCAGGGGGGGGACTAATGAAAAACTGTTTTTT	CAIRGGTNEKLFF
few	TRBD2	TRBJ2-5	TRBV2	TGTGCCAGCAGTGAAGTGGTGTTAGCGGGGGACCAAGAGACCCAGTACTTC	CASSEVVLAGDQETQYF
few	NA	TRBJ1-1	TRBV20-1	TGCAGTGCTCTCGACAGGCGGAACACTGAAGCTTTCTTT	CSALDRRNTEAFF
NA	NA	TRBJ1-2	TRBV6-1	TGTGCCAGCAGAGTAGGCCGTTATGGCTACACCTTC	CASRVGRYGYTF
NA	NA	TRBJ2-7	TRBV7-9	TGTGCCAGCAGCTTAGCCGGGGAGTCTCGGGAGCAGTACTTC	CASSLAGESREQYF
NA	NA	TRBJ1-5	TRBV19	TGTGCCAGTAGTATCCTCGGGCCTCTCGGCAATCAGCCCCAGCATTTT	CASSILGPLGNQPQHF
NA	NA	TRBJ2-7	TRBV2	TGTGCCAGCAGCCAAGATCCTCCGGGACTCGTCTACGAGCAGTACTTC	CASSQDPPGLVYEQYF
few	NA	TRBJ1-6	TRBV19	TGTGCCAGTAGTAAACAGCGGCTAAATTCACCCCTCCACTTT	CASSKQRLNSPLHF
NA	TRBD1	TRBJ1-5	TRBV9	TGTGCCAGCAGGCGGGACAGGGGAAGCAATCAGCCCCAGCATTTT	CASRRDRGSNQPQHF
NA	TRBD2	TRBJ2-7	TRBV7-2	TGTGCCAGCAGCCAGGGACTAGCGGGGGATACCTACGAGCAGTACTTC	CASSQGLAGDTYEQYF
NA	NA	TRBJ1-5	TRBV10-3	TGTGCCATCAGTGAGGGGACTAGCGATCCCAATCAGCCCCAGCATTTT	CAISEGTSDPNQPQHF
NA	NA	TRBJ1-4	TRBV7-6	TGTGCCAGCAGCCTGGACAGTCTTGCAACTAATAAAAAACTGTTTTTT	CASSLDSLATNKKLFF